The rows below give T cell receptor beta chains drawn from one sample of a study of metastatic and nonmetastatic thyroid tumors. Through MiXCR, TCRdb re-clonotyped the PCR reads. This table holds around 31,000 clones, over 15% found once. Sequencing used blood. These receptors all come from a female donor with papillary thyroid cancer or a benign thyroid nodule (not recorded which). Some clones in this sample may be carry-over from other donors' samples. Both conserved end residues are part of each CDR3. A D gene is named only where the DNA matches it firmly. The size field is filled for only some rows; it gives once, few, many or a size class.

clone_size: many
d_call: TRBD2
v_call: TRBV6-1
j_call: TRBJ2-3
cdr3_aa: CASRDQREFLDTQYF
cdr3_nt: TGTGCCAGCAGAGACCAGCGGGAGTTCCTGGATACGCAGTATTTT

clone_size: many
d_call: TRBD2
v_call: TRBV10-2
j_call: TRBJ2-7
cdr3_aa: CASSDYGTTSYEQYF
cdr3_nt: TGCGCCAGCAGTGACTACGGGACTACCTCATACGAGCAGTACTTC

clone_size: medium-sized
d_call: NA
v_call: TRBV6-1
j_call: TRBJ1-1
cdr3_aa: CASSDRETTEAFF
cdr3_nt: TGTGCCAGCAGTGACAGGGAGACCACTGAAGCTTTCTTT

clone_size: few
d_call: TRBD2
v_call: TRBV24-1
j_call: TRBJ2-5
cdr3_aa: CATAGLAGVETQYF
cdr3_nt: TGTGCCACCGCGGGACTAGCGGGAGTGGAGACCCAGTACTTC

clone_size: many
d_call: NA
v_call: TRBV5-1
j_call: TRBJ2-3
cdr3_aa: CASSLAAHTDTQYF
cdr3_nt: TGCGCCAGCAGCCTCGCCGCACATACAGATACGCAGTATTTT

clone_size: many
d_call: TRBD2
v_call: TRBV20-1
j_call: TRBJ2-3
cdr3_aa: CSARGQRGPNTDTQYF
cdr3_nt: TGCAGTGCTAGAGGCCAGCGGGGGCCCAACACAGATACGCAGTATTTT

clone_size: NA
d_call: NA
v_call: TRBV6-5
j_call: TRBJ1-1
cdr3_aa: CASSYLGRDTEAFF
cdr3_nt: TGTGCCAGCAGTTACCTAGGGCGGGACACTGAAGCTTTCTTT

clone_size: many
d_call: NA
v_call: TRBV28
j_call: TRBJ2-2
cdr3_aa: CASSPNTGELFF
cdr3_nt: TGTGCCAGCAGCCCAAATACCGGGGAGCTGTTTTTT

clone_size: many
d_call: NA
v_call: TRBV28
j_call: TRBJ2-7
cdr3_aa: CASSSVRTYSYEQYF
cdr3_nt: TGTGCCAGCAGTTCGGTCAGGACTTACTCCTACGAGCAGTACTTC